Listed below are T cell receptor beta chains from one sample, sequenced in a study of cytomegalovirus exposure and HLA in healthy donors. Sequencing was performed with immunoSEQ multiplex PCR; in TCRdb, only in-frame clones are kept and a portion is missing. The sample shows some 170,000 clones, roughly 82% of them seen only once. The sample taken for sequencing was PBMCs. These receptors all stem from a woman in her 50s in good health and CMV-seropositive. The CDR3 runs from the conserved cysteine through the conserved F or W. D genes are given only for firm matches. Clone sizes are given selectively: once, few, many, or a class where the clone is expanded.

J gene | D gene | V gene | clone size | CDR3 DNA | CDR3 protein
TRBJ1-1 | NA | TRBV28 | NA | TGTGCCAGCAGTCCGCAGGCCTTGAACACTGAAGCTTTCTTT | CASSPQALNTEAFF
TRBJ1-2 | TRBD1 | TRBV2 | NA | TGTGCCAGCAGCGGGACAGGGGGGAATGGCTACACCTTC | CASSGTGGNGYTF
TRBJ1-6 | NA | TRBV9 | few | TGTGCCAGCAGCGTAGAACAGTGGGATTCACCCCTCCACTTT | CASSVEQWDSPLHF
TRBJ1-3 | NA | TRBV6-1 | NA | TGTGCCAGCAGTGAAGCGCTAGCCTCTGGAAACACCATATATTTT | CASSEALASGNTIYF
TRBJ2-1 | TRBD2 | TRBV27 | NA | TGTGCCAGCAGTTTATCGCGTATTAGCGGGGTGGAGTTCTTC | CASSLSRISGVEFF
TRBJ1-4 | TRBD1 | TRBV9 | NA | TGTGCCAGCAGCCCCACGGGACAGGGTACTGAAAAACTGTTTTTT | CASSPTGQGTEKLFF
TRBJ1-6 | TRBD1 | TRBV6-6 | NA | TGTGCCAGCAGTAATCGACAGGGGCCACCCCTCCACTTT | CASSNRQGPPLHF
TRBJ1-3 | NA | TRBV14 | NA | TGTGCCAGCAGCCGAGACGGTAGTGCTGGAAACACCATATATTTT | CASSRDGSAGNTIYF
TRBJ2-5 | TRBD2 | TRBV28 | few | TGTGCCAGCAGTCCCCTAGCGGGGGAGGAGACCCAGTACTTC | CASSPLAGEETQYF
TRBJ2-5 | NA | TRBV5-4 | once | TGTGCCAGCAGCCCCACCAGGGGAGAGGGGACCCAGTACTTC | CASSPTRGEGTQYF
TRBJ1-4 | NA | TRBV9 | NA | TGTGCCAGCAGCGTGGACCAGGGAAATGAAAAACTGTTTTTT | CASSVDQGNEKLFF
TRBJ2-1 | NA | TRBV27 | NA | TGTGCCAGCAGTTTATACCAGGGCTCCTACAATGAGCAGTTCTTC | CASSLYQGSYNEQFF
TRBJ1-1 | NA | TRBV5-4 | few | TGTGCCAGCAGCCTGGGAGGTAACACTGAAGCTTTCTTT | CASSLGGNTEAFF
TRBJ1-1 | NA | TRBV27 | NA | TGTGCCAGCGCCGCCCAGCGGACAGACAAAATGAACACTGAAGCTTTCTTT | CASAAQRTDKMNTEAFF
TRBJ1-2 | NA | TRBV13 | few | TGTGCCAGCAGCTCAGGACTTGACTATGGCTACACCTTC | CASSSGLDYGYTF
TRBJ1-1 | TRBD1 | TRBV6-5 | NA | TGTGCCAGCTATAGACAGGGTTTAACTGAAGCTTTCTTT | CASYRQGLTEAFF
TRBJ2-3 | NA | TRBV5-5 | NA | TGTGCCACCAGGACCGGGATTAGCACAGATACGCAGTATTTT | CATRTGISTDTQYF
TRBJ1-1 | NA | TRBV2 | NA | TGTGCCAGCAGTGCACAGGGAACGACTGAAGCTTTCTTT | CASSAQGTTEAFF
TRBJ1-2 | TRBD1 | TRBV5-1 | NA | TGCGCCAGCAGCCCAAGACAGGGCCTCTATGGCTACACCTTC | CASSPRQGLYGYTF
TRBJ2-2 | NA | TRBV5-1 | NA | TGCGCCAGCAGCTCCGGACAGAACACCGGGGAGCTGTTTTTT | CASSSGQNTGELFF
TRBJ2-6 | NA | TRBV29-1 | NA | TGCAGCGTTGGTCAGGGATCTGGGGCCAACGTCCTGACTTTC | CSVGQGSGANVLTF
TRBJ2-1 | NA | TRBV5-1 | NA | TGCGCCAGCAGCTTGGTCGTTTCAGGGGACAATGAGCAGTTCTTC | CASSLVVSGDNEQFF
TRBJ2-3 | NA | TRBV7-9 | NA | TGTGCCAGCAGCTTAGCCGCAGCAGATACGCAGTATTTT | CASSLAAADTQYF
TRBJ2-3 | NA | TRBV7-7 | NA | TGTGCCAGCAGCTTTACCGGAGGAGATACGCAGTATTTT | CASSFTGGDTQYF
TRBJ1-1 | NA | TRBV5-4 | NA | TGTGCCAGCAGCCTAAAAGGTTGGGGCCATGAAGCTTTCTTT | CASSLKGWGHEAFF
TRBJ1-1 | TRBD1 | TRBV6-5 | NA | TGTGCCAGCAGTAACAACGCAGGGGGCACTGAAGCTTTCTTT | CASSNNAGGTEAFF
TRBJ2-3 | TRBD2 | TRBV7-8 | once | TGTGCCAGCAGCGGAGGGACTAGCGTCCTCACAGATACGCAGTATTTT | CASSGGTSVLTDTQYF
TRBJ1-2 | TRBD1 | TRBV25-1 | NA | TGTGCCAGCTCGAACCCGGGACAGCACTATGGCTACACCTTC | CASSNPGQHYGYTF
TRBJ2-5 | TRBD1 | TRBV6-1 | NA | TGTGCCAGCTTGAGAGACAGGGTCCAAGAGACCCAGTACTTC | CASLRDRVQETQYF
TRBJ2-1 | NA | TRBV10-3 | NA | TGTGCCATCAGCTTTGGGGGGGCCGACAATGAGCAGTTCTTC | CAISFGGADNEQFF
TRBJ2-1 | TRBD1 | TRBV11-2 | once | TGTGCCAGCAGCTTAACGTTCGGACAGGGGGCGATGAATGAGCAGTTCTTC | CASSLTFGQGAMNEQFF
TRBJ2-7 | NA | TRBV18 | few | TGTGCCAGCCACCGGGACACGGCTTACGAGCAGTACTTC | CASHRDTAYEQYF
TRBJ2-7 | TRBD2 | TRBV27 | few | TGTGCCAGCAGCTACTTCGGGGGGGACGAGCAGTACTTC | CASSYFGGDEQYF
TRBJ2-7 | NA | TRBV6-6 | NA | TGTGCCAGCAGTTACTACCTGGGTCAGGGGAGCGAGCAGTACTTC | CASSYYLGQGSEQYF
TRBJ2-5 | NA | TRBV7-9 | NA | TGTGCCAGCCGGCGCTCCGGGGAGACCCAGTACTTC | CASRRSGETQYF
TRBJ2-7 | NA | TRBV28 | NA | TGTGCCAGCACCTTCCGGGACGAGCAGTACTTC | CASTFRDEQYF
TRBJ1-4 | NA | TRBV5-5 | NA | TGTGCCAGCAGCTTGGCCGCCAGTAATGAAAAACTGTTTTTT | CASSLAASNEKLFF
TRBJ2-5 | TRBD2 | TRBV7-2 | NA | TGTGCCAGCAGCCGTGGACTAGCAGAGACCCAGTACTTC | CASSRGLAETQYF
TRBJ2-3 | NA | TRBV7-3 | NA | TGTGCCAGCAGCTCGGAGGGCACAGATACGCAGTATTTT | CASSSEGTDTQYF
TRBJ2-5 | TRBD2 | TRBV6-1 | many | TGTGCCAGCAGTGAGCTAGCGGGGGGCCCACAAGAGACCCAGTACTTC | CASSELAGGPQETQYF
TRBJ2-5 | TRBD1 | TRBV5-4 | NA | TGTGCCAGCAGCTTGGAAATAGGGGGCTTCGCGACCCAGTACTTC | CASSLEIGGFATQYF
TRBJ1-2 | NA | TRBV5-1 | NA | TGCGCCAGCAGTTTCGGGCAGGGGAGCATCTATGGCTACACCTTC | CASSFGQGSIYGYTF
TRBJ2-1 | TRBD2 | TRBV5-6 | few | TGTGCCAGCAGCCTTTCGTGGTACGGGGGGATCCAGTTCTTC | CASSLSWYGGIQFF
TRBJ2-3 | NA | TRBV6-1 | NA | TGTGCCAGCAGCCCTACCCCGGGGGTAGATACGCAGTATTTT | CASSPTPGVDTQYF
TRBJ2-6 | TRBD1 | TRBV2 | NA | TGTGCCAGCAGTAGTGAACAGGGGGCCTGGGCCAACGTCCTGACTTTC | CASSSEQGAWANVLTF
TRBJ1-1 | TRBD1 | TRBV5-1 | NA | TGCGCCAGCAGCTTAGCAGGGGGCGCCGGGAACACTGAAGCTTTCTTT | CASSLAGGAGNTEAFF
TRBJ1-2 | TRBD1 | TRBV5-3 | NA | TGTGCCAGAAGCTTGCGGCAGGGGGCTCTCAATGGCTACACCTTC | CARSLRQGALNGYTF
TRBJ2-5 | TRBD2 | TRBV5-1 | once | TGCGCCAGCAGCCCGGGACTAGCGGGGGGATCCTACCAAGAGACCCAGTACTTC | CASSPGLAGGSYQETQYF
TRBJ2-3 | NA | TRBV27 | NA | TGTGCCAGCAGCGATAGCGGTTTTCAAGATACGCAGTATTTT | CASSDSGFQDTQYF
TRBJ2-3 | NA | TRBV21-1 | NA | TGTGCCAGCAGCAAAGTAGGGCGGAGGACAGATACGCAGTATTTT | CASSKVGRRTDTQYF
TRBJ2-2 | NA | TRBV5-1 | NA | TGCGCCAGCAGCCCAGGTCCTGGCGGGGAGCTGTTTTTT | CASSPGPGGELFF
TRBJ2-2 | TRBD2 | TRBV5-4 | NA | TGTGCCAGCAGCCCGGCGGGGGGGGGAGACACCGGGGAGCTGTTTTTT | CASSPAGGGDTGELFF
TRBJ2-7 | NA | TRBV6-5 | NA | TGTGCCAGCAGTTACGGGGGCAGGACCCACGAGCAGTACTTC | CASSYGGRTHEQYF
TRBJ1-4 | TRBD1 | TRBV29-1 | NA | TGCAGCGTGTGGGGACAGGGTCAGGAAAAACTGTTTTTT | CSVWGQGQEKLFF
TRBJ2-5 | TRBD2 | TRBV5-1 | NA | TGCGCCAGCAGCTCCCCGGCGGGGGGGCTGGAGACCCAGTACTTC | CASSSPAGGLETQYF